The 25 T cell receptor beta chains in this list originate from one sample, sequenced in a study of blood T cell repertoires in COVID-19. Profiling relied on immunoSEQ multiplex PCR, and the TCRdb table lists in-frame clones only, not all of them. The table shows a few hundred thousand clones, with about 90% occurring only once. Material: PBMCs or T cells enriched from blood (not recorded which). Receptor source: a woman aged 55-75 years who had recovered from COVID-19.

In DNA, the CDR3 is TGTGCCAGCAGCCCCGGACAGTCAACTAATGAAAAACTGTTTTTT. This gives the protein CASSPGQSTNEKLFF. This rearrangement joins TRBV25-1 to TRBJ1-4; a possible D gene is TRBD1 (6 bases). The CDR3 covers 15 residues. V dropped 6 bases and J dropped 0 bases, with 11 bases sitting between them. Germline CDR1 MGHDK, CDR2 SYGVNS.

The rearrangement links TRBV28 to TRBJ1-1; no reliable D call. The CDR3 spans 16 residues. Germline V gene data show CDR1 as MDHEN and CDR2 as SYDVKM. V lost 2 bases and J 7 bases, leaving 20 bases between the germline ends. CDR3 protein: CASSLRDREGRGEAFF. In DNA form, the CDR3 reads TGTGCCAGCAGTTTAAGGGATCGGGAAGGGCGCGGTGAAGCTTTCTTT.

This clone was seen a few times. V usage is TRBV5-1 and J usage is TRBJ2-3; 7 bases are shared with TRBD2. From germline, CDR1 is SGHRS and CDR2 YFSETQ. The trim removed 4 bases at V and 2 bases at J, leaving 7 bases unmatched. The length of the CDR3 is 15 residues. The CDR3: CASSTGTTDTDTQYF. Here the CDR3 DNA reads TGCGCCAGCAGCACCGGGACTACTGACACAGATACGCAGTATTTT.

CDR3: CASGGHAYNEQFF. The CDR3 DNA reads as TGTGCCAGCGGAGGCCACGCCTACAATGAGCAGTTCTTC. J is TRBJ2-1 and V is TRBV7-2, with TRBD2 as a possible D gene (5 bases). This CDR3 is built from 13 residues. V was trimmed by 8 bases and J by 2 bases, leaving 10 bases between them. Germline lookup yields CDR1 SGHTA and CDR2 FQGNSA.

The J gene is TRBJ2-7, the V gene TRBV11-2; the match to TRBD1 covers 8 bases. V lost 5 bases, J lost 4 bases, and 4 bases stayed unmatched. CDR1 is SGHAT, CDR2 FQNNGV, per germline. The CDR3 spans 13 residues. The CDR3 DNA reads TGTGCCAGCAGCCGACAGGGGACGTACGAGCAGTACTTC. Translation: CASSRQGTYEQYF.

This clone has just a few counts. This sequence joins TRBV7-9 and TRBJ2-1; no clear D gene. Trimming removed 5 bases from V and 4 bases from J, with 3 bases in between. Germline CDR1 reads SEHNR; CDR2 reads FQNEAQ (reference sequence). There are 11 residues in the CDR3. Written as DNA, the CDR3 is TGTGCCAGCAGCGAGTACAATGAGCAGTTCTTC. This translates into CASSEYNEQFF.

The genes are TRBV11-2 and TRBJ2-1, with TRBD2 matching 7 bases. Trimming cost V 4 bases and J 4 bases; bases outside gene matches: 10. The CDR3 contains 16 residues. Looked up from germline, CDR1 is SGHAT and CDR2 is FQNNGV. CDR3 loop: CASSSFGGGLYNEQFF. CDR3 DNA: TGTGCCAGCAGCTCTTTTGGGGGAGGGCTTTACAATGAGCAGTTCTTC.

The chain is built from TRBV11-2 and TRBJ2-2; D gene ambiguous. V was cut by 6 bases and J by 5 bases, with 13 bases left in between. There are 14 residues in the CDR3. Germline lookup yields CDR1 SGHAT and CDR2 FQNNGV. The CDR3 DNA is TGTGCCAGCAGACCCGGGTCTACAACCGGGGAGCTGTTTTTT. It translates to CASRPGSTTGELFF.

The chain uses TRBV23-1 and TRBJ2-1; 7 bases are shared with TRBD1. TRBV23-1 is an open reading frame whose function is uncertain. With 3 bases clipped from V and 5 bases from J, the junction kept 4 bases outside the gene matches. The length of the CDR3 is 14 residues. The CDR3 sequence is CASSQGQFHNEQFF. The CDR3 nucleotides are TGCGCCAGCAGTCAGGGACAGTTCCACAATGAGCAGTTCTTC.

This rearrangement joins TRBV1 to TRBJ1-3; the DNA was not used to check the table's D call, TRBD1. TRBV1 is given as a pseudogene. The CDR3 extends over 15 amino acids. The CDR3 protein is CTSSRQGCSGNTIYF. CDR3 sequence (DNA): TGCACCAGCAGTCGGCAGGGGTGCTCTGGAAACACCATATATTTT.

V usage is TRBV6-5 and J usage is TRBJ2-3; 8 positions agree with TRBD2. With 7 bases clipped from V and 4 bases from J, the junction kept 7 bases outside the gene matches. The CDR3 is made up of 14 amino acids. CDR1 MNHEY and CDR2 SVGAGI come from the germline V gene. The CDR3 reads CASISGGPADTQYF. In DNA, the CDR3 is TGTGCCAGCATTTCGGGAGGGCCCGCAGATACGCAGTATTTT.

The chain carries TRBV5-1 and TRBJ2-7; D is undetermined. Germline V CDR1 and CDR2: SGHRS, YFSETQ. This CDR3 is 14 amino acids long. V was cut by 0 bases and J by 3 bases, with 10 bases left in between. The DNA of the CDR3 is TGCGCCAGCAGCTTGGACGCGGCATTCTACGAGCAGTACTTC. It yields the protein CASSLDAAFYEQYF.

This chain links TRBV10-3 with TRBJ2-2; 7 bases line up with TRBD1. V was clipped by 3 bases and J by 3 bases; unmatched bases: 4. From germline, CDR1 is ENHRY and CDR2 SYGVKD. This CDR3 has 15 amino acids. CDR3 sequence reads: CAISDRGTDTGELFF. The CDR3 DNA is TGTGCCATCAGTGATAGGGGGACAGACACCGGGGAGCTGTTTTTT.

The chain links TRBV7-9 to TRBJ1-5, with D maybe TRBD1 (5 bases). Trimming cost V 5 bases and J 0 bases, with 17 bases left between them. Germline V gives CDR1 SEHNR, CDR2 FQNEAQ (reference sequence). This CDR3 comprises 17 residues. CDR3 sequence: CASSPGGGPYSNQPQHF. In DNA form, the CDR3 reads TGTGCCAGCAGCCCCGGGGGGGGTCCTTATAGCAATCAGCCCCAGCATTTT.

V is TRBV18 and J is TRBJ1-5, with TRBD1 matching over 7 bases. This CDR3 spans 13 amino acids. V gave up 2 bases and J gave up 10 bases; unmatched junction bases: 5. The V gene's germline CDR1 is KGHSH and CDR2 LQKENI. CDR3 amino acids: CASSPSRGEPQHF. The DNA for the CDR3 is TGTGCCAGCTCACCATCCAGGGGGGAACCCCAGCATTTT.

The chain combines TRBV19 with TRBJ2-5; D perhaps matches TRBD1 (6 bases). V shed 1 base and J shed 5 bases, with 14 bases lying between them. The CDR3 length is 15 residues. The germline V gene has CDR1 LNHDA and CDR2 SQIVND (reference sequence). Here the CDR3 DNA reads TGTGCCAGTAGTATAGGTAGACAGGCGCGTGAGACCCAGTACTTC. Translated: CASSIGRQARETQYF.

The rearrangement links TRBV25-1 to TRBJ2-2; 11 positions match TRBD2. Unmatched junction bases numbered 3, after V lost 3 bases and J lost 6 bases. The CDR3 runs to 15 residues. Germline V gene sequence: CDR1 MGHDK, CDR2 SYGVNS. This CDR3 reads CASSDLAGGPGELFF. CDR3 nucleotide sequence: TGTGCCAGCAGTGATCTAGCGGGAGGACCCGGGGAGCTGTTTTTT.

The genes are TRBV30 and TRBJ2-4, with TRBD2 as a possible D gene (5 bases). V was clipped by 2 bases and J by 2 bases, with 13 bases between them. Per germline, CDR1 GTSNPN and CDR2 SVGIG (reference sequence). The CDR3 spans 15 residues. The CDR3 reads CAWSTRGNPKNIQYF. In nucleotides, the CDR3 is TGTGCCTGGAGTACCCGAGGGAACCCCAAAAACATTCAGTACTTC.

This rearrangement joins TRBV28 to TRBJ2-3; D perhaps matches TRBD2 (6 bases). The germline gives CDR1 MDHEN, CDR2 SYDVKM. The CDR3 consists of 15 residues. The germline V and J ends were trimmed by 8 bases and 1 base, with 16 bases remaining between them. The CDR3 region is CASSQGGDGTDTQYF. The CDR3 region has the DNA TGTGCCAGCTCCCAAGGAGGGGACGGCACAGATACGCAGTATTTT.

V is TRBV12-3 or TRBV12-4 and J is TRBJ1-4, with D unclear. Between the trimmed V and J ends, which lost 2 bases and 8 bases, there was a span of 3 bases. This CDR3 is built from 11 residues. Written as DNA, the CDR3 is TGTGCCAGCAGTTTACTGGAAAAACTGTTTTTT. This codes for CASSLLEKLFF.

Notes on this clone: Other DNA sequences in the same sample also yield this CDR3. The chain links TRBV28 to TRBJ2-1; D is undetermined. V dropped 5 bases and J dropped 8 bases, with 7 bases sitting between them. CDR1 and CDR2 from the germline V gene are MDHEN and SYDVKM. CDR3 length equals 11 residues. The CDR3 region is CASSLGDEQFF. The CDR3 nucleotides read TGTGCCAGCAGTCTAGGCGATGAGCAGTTCTTC. The entire variable domain, with the rest obtained from reference TRBV28 and TRBJ2-1, is as follows: DVKVTQSSRYLVKRTGEKVFLECVQDMDHENMFWYRQDPGLGLRLIYFSYDVKMKEKGDIPEGYSVSREKKERFSLILESASTNQTSMYLCASSLGDEQFFGPGTRLTVL.

The rearrangement joins TRBV5-5 to TRBJ2-5; TRBD2 matches 7 bases. V dropped 4 bases and J dropped 2; count of bases not matched to a gene: 5. From germline, CDR1 is SGHKS and CDR2 YYEKEE (reference sequence). This CDR3 has 14 residues. CDR3 protein: CASSAWGGQETQYF. CDR3 nucleotide sequence: TGTGCCAGCAGCGCATGGGGGGGACAAGAGACCCAGTACTTC.

The V gene is TRBV15, the J gene TRBJ2-1; unclear D gene. The CDR3 sequence is 14 residues long. Germline assignment: CDR1 LNHNV and CDR2 YYDKDF (reference sequence). V was pared by 4 bases and J by 7 bases, with 14 bases between. CDR3 protein: CATSTRRRANEQFF. CDR3 bases: TGTGCCACCAGCACCCGCCGTCGCGCAAATGAGCAGTTCTTC.

This clone showed up just a few times. The chain uses TRBV18 and TRBJ1-6; 7 bases line up with TRBD1. Germline loops: CDR1 KGHSH, CDR2 LQKENI. The CDR3 spans 14 residues. J was trimmed by 8 bases and V by 2 bases; bases with no gene match: 3. Here the CDR3 reads CASSPTQGDSPLHF. CDR3 in DNA: TGTGCCAGCTCACCAACCCAGGGGGATTCACCCCTCCACTTT.

The CDR3 DNA sequence: TGTGCCACCAAGGGACAGCCTAACACTGAAGCTTTCTTT. Its translation: CATKGQPNTEAFF. The chain recombines TRBV24-1 with TRBJ1-1; TRBD1 agrees at 7 bases. This CDR3 has 13 amino acids. V dropped 8 bases and J dropped 2; count of bases not matched to a gene: 4. Germline V lookup: CDR1 KGHDR, CDR2 SFDVKD.